This entry lists 18 T cell receptor beta chains sequenced from one sample in a study of resident and recirculating memory T cells in vitiligo. The protocol was immunoSEQ multiplex PCR, while the TCRdb copy is restricted to in-frame clones and leaves out a portion. The profile covers fewer than 85,000 clones, with about 91% appearing a single time and roughly 5% taken by the ten largest. Sequencing used blood. These receptors all come from a male donor with vitiligo.

This rearrangement joins TRBV7-3 to TRBJ2-1; D might be TRBD1 (6 bases). This CDR3 is 16 amino acids long. From germline, CDR1 is SGHTA and CDR2 FQGTGA. Trimming pared 5 bases from V and 1 base from J, leaving 15 bases between. CDR3 protein: CASSPPGTHSYNEQFF. The CDR3 nucleotides are TGTGCCAGCAGCCCACCGGGGACACATTCCTACAATGAGCAGTTCTTC.

The rearrangement joins TRBV5-1 to TRBJ2-1, with a possible D match to TRBD2 (6 bases). This CDR3 is 16 amino acids long. V was pared by 0 bases and J by 0 bases, with 10 bases between. Per the germline V gene, CDR1 is SGHRS and CDR2 is YFSETQ. The CDR3 DNA reads TGCGCCAGCAGCTTGGCCCCGACTAGCTCCTACAATGAGCAGTTCTTC. Encoded protein: CASSLAPTSSYNEQFF. Filled out from reference TRBV5-1 and TRBJ2-1, the complete variable domain reads KAGVTQTPRYLIKTRGQQVTLSCSPISGHRSVSWYQQTPGQGLQFLFEYFSETQRNKGNFPGRFSGRQFSNSRSEMNVSTLELGDSALYLCASSLAPTSSYNEQFFGPGTRLTVL.

This chain joins TRBV5-1 and TRBJ2-2; the D gene is possibly TRBD2 (5 bases). V shed 0 bases and J shed 3 bases, with 15 bases lying between them. The CDR3 covers 17 residues. Germline loops: CDR1 SGHRS, CDR2 YFSETQ. The CDR3 sequence: CASSLAEGYQDTGELFF. CDR3 bases: TGCGCCAGCAGCTTGGCCGAGGGATATCAGGACACCGGGGAGCTGTTTTTT.

The genes are TRBV27 and TRBJ2-2; 10 nucleotides align to TRBD1. From germline, CDR1 is MNHEY and CDR2 SMNVEV (reference sequence). J lost 6 bases, V lost 6 bases, and 13 bases had no gene match. The CDR3 totals 17 residues. The CDR3 protein is CASSLGATGGAPGELFF. CDR3 DNA sequence: TGTGCCAGCAGCCTAGGGGCGACAGGGGGCGCCCCCGGGGAGCTGTTTTTT.

The rearrangement uses TRBV7-9 and TRBJ2-1; D is possibly TRBD2 (6 bases). V was shortened by 6 bases and J by 8 bases, with 17 bases between the two germline ends. The CDR3 is 14 amino acids. In germline, CDR1 is SEHNR, CDR2 FQNEAQ (reference sequence). This chain's CDR3 is CASRPLTRSHEQFF. CDR3 in DNA: TGTGCCAGCAGACCCCTGACTAGGAGCCATGAGCAGTTCTTC.

This sequence joins TRBV19 and TRBJ1-4; TRBD1 matches at 7 bases. Germline lookup yields CDR1 LNHDA and CDR2 SQIVND (reference sequence). V dropped 6 bases and J dropped 6; count of bases not matched to a gene: 10. This CDR3 region has 15 residues. The CDR3 loop is CASSSRDSFHEKLFF. The CDR3 DNA reads as TGTGCCAGTAGCTCCCGGGACAGTTTTCATGAAAAACTGTTTTTT.

V is TRBV6-1 and J is TRBJ2-1, with D tentatively TRBD2 (5 bases). This CDR3 contains 15 residues. The V gene lost 4 bases and the J gene lost 10 bases, with 20 bases spanning the gap. Germline CDR1 and CDR2: MNHNS and SASEGT. The CDR3 protein is CASSAHGRRRGEQFF. The CDR3 bases are TGTGCCAGCAGTGCTCACGGGCGCCGCCGGGGAGAGCAGTTCTTC.

The genes are TRBV5-1 and TRBJ2-7; D may be TRBD2 (5 bases). Deletions cut 5 bases from V and 0 bases from J, with 18 bases between. CDR1 is SGHRS and CDR2 is YFSETQ in the germline V gene. The length of the CDR3 is 16 residues. CDR3 sequence reads: CASRKVLSSASYEQYF. The CDR3 DNA reads as TGCGCCAGCAGAAAGGTTCTGAGTAGCGCCTCCTACGAGCAGTACTTC.

V gene TRBV28 combines with J gene TRBJ1-5; TRBD1 aligns across 9 bases. Germline lookup yields CDR1 MDHEN and CDR2 SYDVKM. The CDR3 spans 16 residues. With V trimmed by 8 bases and J by 3 bases, 11 bases remained unmatched. In DNA, the CDR3 is TGTGCCAGCCATCACGGGACAGGGAGTTACAATCAGCCCCAGCATTTT. This translates into CASHHGTGSYNQPQHF.

This clone came up once. This specimen includes other DNA sequences encoding the same CDR3. V is TRBV5-4 and J is TRBJ1-2; 8 bases are shared with TRBD1. Germline CDR1 reads SGHNT; CDR2 reads YYREEE (reference sequence). The V and J ends lost 0 bases and 6 bases, in that order; junction bases with no gene match: 1. This CDR3 region has 13 residues. Written as DNA, the CDR3 is TGTGCCAGCAGCTTGGAGACAGGGGATGGCTACACCTTC. It encodes CASSLETGDGYTF.

V and J are TRBV10-3 and TRBJ1-5, with D possibly TRBD1 on 5 matching bases. CDR1 and CDR2 (germline): ENHRY, SYGVKD. V dropped 2 bases and J dropped 5 bases, with 10 bases sitting between them. CDR3 length: 14 residues. The CDR3 protein is CAISEDGGYQPQHF. The DNA for the CDR3 is TGTGCCATCAGTGAGGACGGGGGGTATCAGCCCCAGCATTTT.

For the CDR3, the DNA is TGTGCCAGCAGCAGGGAGAGCAATCAGCCCCAGCATTTT. Its translation is CASSRESNQPQHF. The rearrangement joins TRBV5-6 to TRBJ1-5; the D is unclear. The V gene's germline CDR1 is SGHDT and CDR2 YYEEEE. Trimming pared 4 bases from V and 1 base from J, leaving 6 bases between. The CDR3 is made up of 13 amino acids.

This clone was counted once. The J gene is TRBJ2-7, the V gene TRBV15; no firm D call. Between the trimmed V and J ends, which lost 3 bases and 6 bases, there was a span of 18 bases. The CDR3 runs 15 residues. Per germline, CDR1 LNHNV and CDR2 YYDKDF (reference sequence). The CDR3 DNA is TGTGCCACCAGCAGGCCCGGAGTCTCTTCAAGCGAGCAGTACTTC. As protein: CATSRPGVSSSEQYF.

This chain uses TRBV27 with TRBJ1-3; 10 bases agree with TRBD1. V lost 6 bases, J lost 5 bases, and 4 bases stayed unmatched. The CDR3 sequence is 14 residues long. In germline, CDR1 is MNHEY, CDR2 SMNVEV (reference sequence). The CDR3, as DNA: TGTGCCAGCAGCCCGACAGGGGGCAGAAACACCATATATTTT. The encoded protein is CASSPTGGRNTIYF.

The chain uses TRBV5-8 and TRBJ1-5; 8 bases fit TRBD1. This CDR3 contains 16 residues. Germline V gives CDR1 SGHTS, CDR2 YDEGEE. The trim removed 3 bases at V and 3 bases at J, leaving 8 bases unmatched. CDR3: CASSWRDRGYNQPQHF. CDR3 coding DNA: TGTGCCAGCAGCTGGCGCGACAGGGGCTACAATCAGCCCCAGCATTTT. Full variable domain (missing parts from reference TRBV5-8 and TRBJ1-5): EAGVTQSPTHLIKTRGQQATLRCSPISGHTSVYWYQQALGLGLQFLLWYDEGEERNRGNFPPRFSGRQFPNYSSELNVNALELEDSALYLCASSWRDRGYNQPQHFGDGTRLSIL.

The chain combines TRBV18 with TRBJ2-5; 10 bases map to TRBD2. After removal of 3 bases from V and 4 bases from J, the junction contained 2 bases not matched to a gene. Looked up from germline, CDR1 is KGHSH and CDR2 is LQKENI. This CDR3 is 14 amino acids long. Here the CDR3 reads CASSPRTSGETQYF. The CDR3 DNA sequence: TGTGCCAGCTCACCTCGGACTAGCGGAGAGACCCAGTACTTC.

J is TRBJ2-7 and V is TRBV4-3, with TRBD1 identical over 7 bases. Germline CDR1 LGHNA, CDR2 YSLEER. Trimming cost V 0 bases and J 3 bases; bases outside gene matches: 5. The CDR3 extends over 15 amino acids. CDR3 sequence: CASSQDRAGGYEQYF. The CDR3 coding sequence is TGCGCCAGCAGCCAAGACCGGGCAGGGGGCTACGAGCAGTACTTC.

The chain recombines TRBV6-6 with TRBJ2-3; TRBD2 agrees at 7 bases. Germline V lookup: CDR1 MNHNY, CDR2 SVGAGI (reference sequence). The V segment lost 2 bases and the J segment 7 bases; nucleotides outside the gene matches: 9. The CDR3 totals 15 residues. Written as DNA, the CDR3 is TGTGCCAGCAGTTACGAGGGAGGGGCACGGAATACGCAGTATTTT. Translated: CASSYEGGARNTQYF.